The 12 T cell receptor beta chains given below trace back to one sample, sequenced in a study of naive and memory T cell subsets. Both TRBC1 and TRBC2 were covered by a beta constant-region primer of two equimolar oligonucleotides. The ligated cDNA underwent four PCR rounds using SP2 and nested alpha and beta constant-region primers. TCRdb redid the calling of the UMI-ligation and nested PCR reads with MiXCR, one entry per CDR3 protein. The sample gives about 82,000 distinct CDR3 sequences, 8% to 9.5% of which show up once; 1.2% is in the top ten. Sequencing was carried out using naive CD8+ T cells from blood. The receptors stem from a human donor in good health.

Ten or more counts support this clonotype. The chain combines TRBV11-3 with TRBJ2-1; D gene ambiguous. Germline V CDR1 and CDR2: SGHNT, YENEEA. This CDR3 contains 13 residues. V was pared by 3 bases and J by 5 bases, with 8 bases between. The CDR3 nucleotides read TGTGCCAGCAGCTTCGAACCGAACAATGAGCAGTTCTTC. Protein: CASSFEPNNEQFF.

This clonotype came up a few times. CDR3 sequence reads: CASSQRTYEQYF. The DNA of the CDR3 is TGTGCCAGCAGCCAACGAACCTACGAGCAGTACTTC. The rearrangement uses TRBV14 and TRBJ2-7; D gene ambiguous. The CDR3 length is 12 residues. Trimming cost V 2 bases and J 2 bases, with 4 bases left between them. CDR1 and CDR2 (germline): SGHDN, FVKESK.

The gene calls are TRBV7-9 and TRBJ1-4; maybe TRBD1 (6 bases). CDR1 is SEHNR, CDR2 FQNEAQ, per germline (reference sequence). The CDR3 totals 14 residues. Deletions cut 5 bases from V and 3 bases from J, with 10 bases between. The CDR3 nucleotides are TGTGCCAGCAGCAACAGGGAGCCTAATGAAAAACTGTTTTTT. This codes for CASSNREPNEKLFF.

J is TRBJ2-7 and V is TRBV9, with TRBD2 matching over 8 bases. Trimming took 0 bases from V and 5 from J; bases not matched to a gene: 4. The CDR3 is 14 amino acids. CDR1 and CDR2 from the germline V gene are SGDLS and YYNGEE. Here the CDR3 reads CASSVAGGDDEQYF. The CDR3 nucleotides read TGTGCCAGCAGCGTAGCGGGGGGGGATGACGAGCAGTACTTC. The full variable domain, its missing parts supplied by reference TRBV9 and TRBJ2-7, is DSGVTQTPKHLITATGQRVTLRCSPRSGDLSVYWYQQSLDQGLQFLIQYYNGEERAKGNILERFSAQQFPDLHSELNLSSLELGDSALYFCASSVAGGDDEQYFGPGTRLTVT.

This clonotype was counted many times. The chain uses TRBV7-9 and TRBJ2-2, with unresolved D. Germline V gene lookup returns CDR1 SEHNR and CDR2 FQNEAQ (reference sequence). V was shortened by 0 bases and J by 4 bases, with 3 bases between the two germline ends. CDR3 length: 13 amino acids. As DNA, the CDR3 is TGTGCCAGCAGCTTAGCCAGCACCGGGGAGCTGTTTTTT. Translated, it gives CASSLASTGELFF.

The chain links TRBV6-1 to TRBJ2-7; no definite D call. Looked up from germline, CDR1 is MNHNS and CDR2 is SASEGT. Trimming left V 3 bases short and J 1 base short, with 7 bases between. The CDR3 loop spans 13 amino acids. CDR3 in amino acids: CASSEGTSYEQYF. Written as DNA, the CDR3 is TGTGCCAGCAGTGAGGGCACTTCCTACGAGCAGTACTTC.

The chain carries TRBV9 and TRBJ2-2, with 7 bases aligning to TRBD2. This CDR3 contains 16 residues. J was trimmed by 3 bases and V by 1 base; bases with no gene match: 6. Per germline, CDR1 SGDLS and CDR2 YYNGEE. Here the CDR3 reads CASSVPGGTDTGELFF. The CDR3 nucleotides read TGTGCCAGCAGCGTACCGGGGGGTACGGACACCGGGGAGCTGTTTTTT.

This clonotype was detected only a few times. The chain employs TRBV12-3 or TRBV12-4 and TRBJ2-7; D gene uncertain. The CDR3 sequence is 14 residues long. The ends were cut back, 0 bases at V and 3 bases at J, with 9 bases in the middle. CDR3 amino acids: CASSLAETGYEQYF. The CDR3 bases are TGTGCCAGCAGTTTAGCCGAGACTGGCTACGAGCAGTACTTC.

This clonotype has more than one count but fewer than ten. J is TRBJ2-1 and V is TRBV6-6; a weak D match, TRBD1 (5 bases). The V gene's germline CDR1 is MNHNY and CDR2 SVGAGI (reference sequence). The CDR3 length is 12 residues. V lost 4 bases to trimming and J lost 8 bases, with 9 bases between them. Here the CDR3 reads CASSLQEDEQFF. In nucleotides, the CDR3 is TGTGCCAGCAGTTTACAGGAAGATGAGCAGTTCTTC.

This clonotype was seen many times. The V gene is TRBV27, the J gene TRBJ1-2; D is ambiguous. The CDR3 sequence is 16 residues long. The germline V gene encodes CDR1 MNHEY and CDR2 SMNVEV (reference sequence). Trimming stripped 2 bases from V and 2 bases from J, with 15 bases between. The CDR3: CASSLDQSHSNYGYTF. CDR3 nucleotide sequence: TGTGCCAGCAGTTTAGATCAATCACATTCGAACTATGGCTACACCTTC.

For this clonotype: A much more abundant neighbour one base away suggests this may be a read error. The chain uses TRBV29-1 and TRBJ2-3, with 9 bases identical to TRBD2. The V and J ends lost 4 bases and 5 bases, in that order; junction bases with no gene match: 16. CDR1 and CDR2 from the germline V gene are SQVTM and ANQGSEA. The CDR3 runs 17 residues. CDR3 nucleotides: TGCAGCGTTGGAGGTGTGGGTGCGGGAGGGTCGGAAGATACGCAGTATTTT. This sequence encodes CSVGGVGAGGSEDTQYF.

This clonotype occurred many times. V gene TRBV28 combines with J gene TRBJ2-3; TRBD2 agrees at 7 bases. Trimming took 3 bases from V and 4 from J; bases not matched to a gene: 1. The CDR3 contains 13 residues. Germline V gene sequence: CDR1 MDHEN, CDR2 SYDVKM. The DNA for the CDR3 is TGTGCCAGCAGTTTTCGGGGGGCAGATACGCAGTATTTT. Encoded protein: CASSFRGADTQYF.